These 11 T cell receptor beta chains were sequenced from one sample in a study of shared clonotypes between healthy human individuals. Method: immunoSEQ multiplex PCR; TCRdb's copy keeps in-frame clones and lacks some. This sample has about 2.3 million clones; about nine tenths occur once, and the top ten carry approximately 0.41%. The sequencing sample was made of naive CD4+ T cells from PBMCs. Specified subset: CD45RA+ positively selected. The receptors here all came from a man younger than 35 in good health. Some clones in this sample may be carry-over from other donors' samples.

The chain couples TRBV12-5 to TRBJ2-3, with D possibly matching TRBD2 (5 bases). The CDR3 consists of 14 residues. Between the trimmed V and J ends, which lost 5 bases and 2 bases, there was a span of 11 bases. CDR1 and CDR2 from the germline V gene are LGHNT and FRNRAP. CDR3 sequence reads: CASGPGLSTDTQYF. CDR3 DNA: TGTGCTAGTGGTCCCGGACTCTCCACAGATACGCAGTATTTT.

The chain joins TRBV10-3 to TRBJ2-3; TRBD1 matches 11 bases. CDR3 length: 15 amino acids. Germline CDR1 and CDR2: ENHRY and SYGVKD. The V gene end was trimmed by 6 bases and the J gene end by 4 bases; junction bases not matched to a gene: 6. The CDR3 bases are TGTGCCATCAGGTTAGGGACAGGGGGGCCAGATACGCAGTATTTT. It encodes CAIRLGTGGPDTQYF.

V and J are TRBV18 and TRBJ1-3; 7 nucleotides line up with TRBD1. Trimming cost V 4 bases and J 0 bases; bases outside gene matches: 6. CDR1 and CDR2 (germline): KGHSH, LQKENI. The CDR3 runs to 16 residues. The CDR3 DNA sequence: TGTGCCAGCTCACGGGACAGCACACACTCTGGAAACACCATATATTTT. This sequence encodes CASSRDSTHSGNTIYF. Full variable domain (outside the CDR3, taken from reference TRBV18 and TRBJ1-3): NAGVMQNPRHLVRRRGQEARLRCSPMKGHSHVYWYRQLPEEGLKFMVYLQKENIIDESGMPKERFSAEFPKEGPSILRIQQVVRGDSAAYFCASSRDSTHSGNTIYFGEGSWLTVV.

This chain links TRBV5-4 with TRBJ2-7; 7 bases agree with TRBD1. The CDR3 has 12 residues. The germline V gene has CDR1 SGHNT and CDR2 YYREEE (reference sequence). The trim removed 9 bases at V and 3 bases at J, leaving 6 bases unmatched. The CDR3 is CATRDSGYEQYF. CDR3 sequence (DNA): TGTGCCACCAGGGACAGCGGCTACGAGCAGTACTTC.

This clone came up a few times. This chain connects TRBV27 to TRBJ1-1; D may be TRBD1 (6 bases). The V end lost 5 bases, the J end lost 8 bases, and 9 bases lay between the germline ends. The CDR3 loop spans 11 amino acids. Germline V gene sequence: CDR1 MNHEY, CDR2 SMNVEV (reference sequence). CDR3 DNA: TGTGCCAGCAGTCGCGACAGGGAAGCTTTCTTT. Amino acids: CASSRDREAFF.

CDR3 in amino acids: CASSPLSGSYAETQYF. For the CDR3, the DNA is TGTGCCAGCTCACCTCTTAGCGGGAGTTATGCGGAGACCCAGTACTTC. The chain couples TRBV18 to TRBJ2-5; the match to TRBD2 covers 9 bases. V shed 3 bases, J shed 5 bases, and the junction held 10 bases outside the gene matches. Germline CDR1 reads KGHSH; CDR2 reads LQKENI. The CDR3 totals 16 residues. Together with reference TRBV18 and TRBJ2-5, the CDR3 gives the full variable domain: NAGVMQNPRHLVRRRGQEARLRCSPMKGHSHVYWYRQLPEEGLKFMVYLQKENIIDESGMPKERFSAEFPKEGPSILRIQQVVRGDSAAYFCASSPLSGSYAETQYFGPGTRLLVL.

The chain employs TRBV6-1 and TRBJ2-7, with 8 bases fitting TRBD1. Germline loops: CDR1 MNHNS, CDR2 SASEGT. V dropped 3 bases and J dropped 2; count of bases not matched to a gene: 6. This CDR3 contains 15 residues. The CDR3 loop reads CASSDGQGGTYEQYF. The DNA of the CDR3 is TGTGCCAGCAGTGATGGACAGGGTGGAACCTACGAGCAGTACTTC.

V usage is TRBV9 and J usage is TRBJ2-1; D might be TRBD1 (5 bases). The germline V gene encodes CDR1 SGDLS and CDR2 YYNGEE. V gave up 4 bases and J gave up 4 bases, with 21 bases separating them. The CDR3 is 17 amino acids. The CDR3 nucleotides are TGTGCCAGCAGCCCCCTTTCCGGACACTTCCATTACAATGAGCAGTTCTTC. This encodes CASSPLSGHFHYNEQFF.

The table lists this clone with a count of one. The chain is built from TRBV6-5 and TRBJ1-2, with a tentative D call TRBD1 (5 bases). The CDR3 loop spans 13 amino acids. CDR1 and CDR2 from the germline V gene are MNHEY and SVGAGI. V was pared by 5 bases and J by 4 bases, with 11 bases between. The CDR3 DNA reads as TGTGCCAGCAGTACCAGGGAGCTCTATGGCTACACCTTC. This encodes CASSTRELYGYTF.

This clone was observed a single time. CDR3 amino acids: CASSAPARANTGELFF. The CDR3 bases are TGTGCCAGCAGCGCCCCCGCTAGAGCGAACACCGGGGAGCTGTTTTTT. The chain joins TRBV9 to TRBJ2-2; D is unresolved. The CDR3 length is 16 residues. The germline CDR1 and CDR2 sequences are SGDLS and YYNGEE. V dropped 3 bases and J dropped 0 bases, with 12 bases sitting between them.

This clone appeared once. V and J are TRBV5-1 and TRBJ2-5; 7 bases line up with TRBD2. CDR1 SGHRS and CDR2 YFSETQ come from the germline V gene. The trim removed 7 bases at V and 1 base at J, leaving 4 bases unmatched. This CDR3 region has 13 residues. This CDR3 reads CASARGSQETQYF. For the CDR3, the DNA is TGCGCCAGCGCGCGGGGGAGCCAAGAGACCCAGTACTTC.